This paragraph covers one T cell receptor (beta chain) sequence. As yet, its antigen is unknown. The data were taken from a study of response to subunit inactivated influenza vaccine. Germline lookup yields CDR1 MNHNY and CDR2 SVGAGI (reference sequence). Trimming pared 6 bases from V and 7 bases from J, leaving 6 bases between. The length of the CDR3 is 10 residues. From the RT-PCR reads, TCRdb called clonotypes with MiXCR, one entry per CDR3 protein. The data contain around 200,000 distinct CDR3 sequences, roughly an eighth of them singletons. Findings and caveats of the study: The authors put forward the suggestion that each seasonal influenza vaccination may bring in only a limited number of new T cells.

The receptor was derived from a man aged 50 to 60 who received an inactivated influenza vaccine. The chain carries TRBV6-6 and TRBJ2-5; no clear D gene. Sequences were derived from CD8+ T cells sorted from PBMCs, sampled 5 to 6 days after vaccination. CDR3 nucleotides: TGTGCCAGCAGGAAGGGGACCCAGTACTTC. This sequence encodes CASRKGTQYF.